The 16 T cell receptor beta chains below were found in one sample sequenced in a study of cytomegalovirus exposure and HLA in healthy donors. This table comes from immunoSEQ multiplex PCR, and its TCRdb copy is limited to in-frame clones, with some not included. Counted here are fewer than 200,000 clones, around 84% occurring once; the ten biggest clones make up about 16%. Material: PBMCs. Receptors originate from a man between 18 and 29 years old in good health and CMV-seropositive.

The gene calls are TRBV7-2 and TRBJ2-1; 8 bases match TRBD2. Trimming removed 4 bases from V and 10 bases from J; junction bases left unmatched: 9. Germline assignment: CDR1 SGHTA and CDR2 FQGNSA. The CDR3 is 14 residues long. This CDR3 reads CASSSRLGGDEQFF. The CDR3 region has the DNA TGTGCCAGCAGCTCCCGGCTCGGGGGGGACGAGCAGTTCTTC.

This clone was counted a single time. The V call is TRBV13, the J call TRBJ1-2, with 7 bases lining up with TRBD1. Germline V gene data show CDR1 as PRHDT and CDR2 as FYEKMQ (reference sequence). The CDR3 is made up of 14 amino acids. The junction had 5 bases not matched to a gene; V was cut back by 5 bases and J by 2 bases. The CDR3 DNA reads TGTGCCAGCAGCCAAGGGGGCAGCAACTATGGCTACACCTTC. Translation gives CASSQGGSNYGYTF.

This sequence joins TRBV28 and TRBJ2-6, with unresolved D. Germline V lookup: CDR1 MDHEN, CDR2 SYDVKM. Trimming pared 6 bases from V and 0 bases from J, leaving 9 bases between. The CDR3 totals 15 residues. As DNA, the CDR3 is TGTGCCAGCAGCCAAGTTAGCTCTGGGGCCAACGTCCTGACTTTC. Translating gives CASSQVSSGANVLTF.

This rearrangement joins TRBV9 to TRBJ2-5; TRBD2 is a possible D gene (5 bases). From germline, CDR1 is SGDLS and CDR2 YYNGEE. Trimming took off 3 bases at V and 3 bases at J, with 12 bases between the two ends. The length of the CDR3 is 14 residues. DNA of the CDR3: TGTGCCAGCAGCGCCCAGGACGGGGAAGAGACCCAGTACTTC. Its protein is CASSAQDGEETQYF.

With respect to this clone: This specimen includes other DNA sequences encoding the same CDR3. The chain joins TRBV30 to TRBJ2-5; D gene ambiguous. The V end was cut by 2 bases, the J end by 4 bases, with 5 bases between. In germline, CDR1 is GTSNPN, CDR2 SVGIG (reference sequence). This CDR3 region has 11 residues. The CDR3 coding sequence is TGTGCCTGGAGTCCATCAGAGACCCAGTACTTC. This sequence encodes CAWSPSETQYF.

This clone was observed a handful of times. The chain has TRBV6-5 and TRBJ1-2, with 7 bases fitting TRBD1. V was clipped by 0 bases and J by 6 bases; unmatched bases: 7. Germline V lookup: CDR1 MNHEY, CDR2 SVGAGI. This CDR3 has 15 residues. The CDR3, as DNA: TGTGCCAGCAGTTACTCGACGTTAGGGGGCGATGGCTACACCTTC. As protein: CASSYSTLGGDGYTF.

This chain links TRBV5-4 with TRBJ2-7; D ambiguous. V was shortened by 2 bases and J by 5 bases, with 11 bases between the two germline ends. Germline V gene lookup returns CDR1 SGHNT and CDR2 YYREEE (reference sequence). This CDR3 spans 13 amino acids. Here the CDR3 reads CASSFELSHEQYF. As DNA, the CDR3 is TGTGCCAGCAGCTTCGAACTTTCCCACGAGCAGTACTTC.

The gene calls are TRBV4-2 and TRBJ1-1; D possibly corresponds to TRBD1 (6 bases). The V end lost 1 base, the J end lost 2 bases, and 11 bases lay between the germline ends. The CDR3 is 15 amino acids. Germline CDR1 and CDR2: LGHNA and YNFKEQ. The CDR3 DNA follows: TGTGCCAGCAGCCAAGGCCGGGGGGCTAACACTGAAGCTTTCTTT. Protein product: CASSQGRGANTEAFF.

CDR3 amino acids: CASGKGVFYEQYF. CDR3 sequence (DNA): TGCGCCAGCGGTAAGGGGGTTTTCTACGAGCAGTACTTC. The chain joins TRBV5-1 to TRBJ2-7; possibly TRBD1 for D (6 bases). V was cut by 7 bases and J by 3 bases, with 14 bases left in between. Germline V gene sequence: CDR1 SGHRS, CDR2 YFSETQ. This CDR3 has 13 amino acids. Together with reference TRBV5-1 and TRBJ2-7, the CDR3 gives the full variable domain: KAGVTQTPRYLIKTRGQQVTLSCSPISGHRSVSWYQQTPGQGLQFLFEYFSETQRNKGNFPGRFSGRQFSNSRSEMNVSTLELGDSALYLCASGKGVFYEQYFGPGTRLTVT.

The rearrangement uses TRBV27 and TRBJ2-3; 7 nucleotides match TRBD2. The V gene's germline CDR1 is MNHEY and CDR2 SMNVEV (reference sequence). The CDR3 is 14 amino acids. Trimming took 3 bases from V and 3 from J; bases not matched to a gene: 3. The CDR3 is CASSLRRGTDTQYF. The CDR3 bases are TGTGCCAGCAGTTTGAGGCGGGGGACAGATACGCAGTATTTT.

The chain combines TRBV21-1 with TRBJ1-1; the DNA was not compared with TRBD1, the D call given in the table. TRBV21-1 is labeled a pseudogene. The CDR3 runs 13 residues. CDR3 coding DNA: TGTGCCAGCAGCCCCACAGAAGGGGGAGACGCTTTCTTT. Its translation: CASSPTEGGDAFF.

This chain connects TRBV5-4 to TRBJ1-2, with no clear D. CDR1 and CDR2 from the germline V gene are SGHNT and YYREEE (reference sequence). V dropped 2 bases and J dropped 3 bases, with 11 bases sitting between them. This CDR3 is built from 14 residues. This chain's CDR3 is CASSLAGSHYGYTF. CDR3 nucleotide sequence: TGTGCCAGCAGCTTAGCAGGAAGTCACTATGGCTACACCTTC.

CDR3 amino acids: CASSQSGSGSNEQFF. The CDR3 DNA sequence: TGTGCCAGCAGCCAGAGCGGGTCTGGCAGCAATGAGCAGTTCTTC. The chain is built from TRBV7-9 and TRBJ2-1, with a weak D call TRBD2 (6 bases). There are 15 residues in the CDR3. From germline, CDR1 is SEHNR and CDR2 FQNEAQ (reference sequence). Between the trimmed V and J ends, which lost 5 bases and 6 bases, there was a span of 17 bases. Drawing the rest from reference TRBV7-9 and TRBJ2-1, the complete variable domain is DTGVSQNPRHKITKRGQNVTFRCDPISEHNRLYWYRQTLGQGPEFLTYFQNEAQLEKSRLLSDRFSAERPKGSFSTLEIQRTEQGDSAMYLCASSQSGSGSNEQFFGPGTRLTVL.

This chain links TRBV18 with TRBJ2-1, with TRBD1 matching 7 bases. The CDR3 is 16 amino acids. Germline assignment: CDR1 KGHSH and CDR2 LQKENI. The V segment lost 1 base and the J segment 0 bases; nucleotides outside the gene matches: 3. CDR3 bases: TGTGCCAGCTCACCACAGGGGACAGTCTCCTACAATGAGCAGTTCTTC. Amino acid sequence: CASSPQGTVSYNEQFF. The variable domain in full, with the rest retrieved from reference TRBV18 and TRBJ2-1, is NAGVMQNPRHLVRRRGQEARLRCSPMKGHSHVYWYRQLPEEGLKFMVYLQKENIIDESGMPKERFSAEFPKEGPSILRIQQVVRGDSAAYFCASSPQGTVSYNEQFFGPGTRLTVL.

V and J are TRBV5-1 and TRBJ2-1, with 7 bases identical to TRBD2. After removal of 4 bases from V and 4 bases from J, the junction contained 11 bases not matched to a gene. CDR3 length: 16 amino acids. Germline CDR1 is SGHRS and CDR2 is YFSETQ. CDR3 in amino acids: CASSLGGLAGYNEQFF. CDR3 DNA sequence: TGCGCCAGCAGCCTGGGGGGGTTAGCGGGTTACAATGAGCAGTTCTTC. The complete variable domain, with remaining parts taken from reference TRBV5-1 and TRBJ2-1, reads KAGVTQTPRYLIKTRGQQVTLSCSPISGHRSVSWYQQTPGQGLQFLFEYFSETQRNKGNFPGRFSGRQFSNSRSEMNVSTLELGDSALYLCASSLGGLAGYNEQFFGPGTRLTVL.

This clone has only one observation. This chain uses TRBV7-6 with TRBJ1-1; D perhaps matches TRBD1 (6 bases). Germline CDR1 and CDR2: SGHVS and FNYEAQ. Trimming removed 2 bases at V and 6 bases at J, with 10 bases between. CDR3 length equals 13 residues. The DNA for the CDR3 is TGTGCCAGCAGCTTAACAGGGTCGGCTGAAGCTTTCTTT. Translation: CASSLTGSAEAFF.